The 25 T cell receptor beta chains reported below all come from one sample, sequenced in a study of T cell responses to AZD1222 COVID-19 vaccine. Profiling relied on immunoSEQ multiplex PCR, and the TCRdb table lists in-frame clones only, not all of them. The table shows around 120,000 clones, with 65% to 90% occurring only once. This specimen consisted of peripheral blood, obtained on day 0 of AZD1222 vaccination. The receptors shown here come from an adult in good health.

The CDR3 region is CASRLAGQETQYF. CDR3 sequence (DNA): TGTGCCAGCAGACTAGCGGGGCAAGAGACCCAGTACTTC. The V gene is TRBV5-4, the J gene TRBJ2-5; the match to TRBD2 covers 10 bases. Germline-derived CDR1 and CDR2 are SGHNT and YYREEE (reference sequence). CDR3 length: 13 residues. V lost 5 bases, J lost 2 bases, and 0 bases stayed unmatched. Filled out from reference TRBV5-4 and TRBJ2-5, the complete variable domain reads ETGVTQSPTHLIKTRGQQVTLRCSSQSGHNTVSWYQQALGQGPQFIFQYYREEENGRGNFPPRFSGLQFPNYSSELNVNALELDDSALYLCASRLAGQETQYFGPGTRLLVL.

V gene TRBV18 combines with J gene TRBJ2-5; 9 bases line up with TRBD1. V shed 6 bases and J 4 bases; nucleotides not matched to a gene: 6. Germline V gene lookup returns CDR1 KGHSH and CDR2 LQKENI. The CDR3 sequence is 14 residues long. The CDR3 loop reads CASSTGGYTETQYF. DNA for the CDR3: TGTGCCAGCTCTACAGGGGGCTATACAGAGACCCAGTACTTC.

This clone is a singleton in its sample. The chain carries TRBV28 and TRBJ2-1, with unresolved D. V dropped 7 bases and J dropped 7 bases, with 14 bases sitting between them. The CDR3 is 13 amino acids. Germline values: CDR1 MDHEN, CDR2 SYDVKM. The CDR3 DNA follows: TGTGCCAGCACCGTGGATGGTCTGAATGAGCAGTTCTTC. This encodes CASTVDGLNEQFF.

This chain connects TRBV10-3 to TRBJ2-3; 8 bases are a match to TRBD2. CDR1 ENHRY and CDR2 SYGVKD come from the germline V gene. The CDR3 has 14 residues. V shed 4 bases, J shed 5 bases, and the junction held 5 bases outside the gene matches. CDR3 protein: CAISAVREGDTQYF. The CDR3 DNA follows: TGTGCCATCAGTGCTGTACGGGAGGGAGATACGCAGTATTTT.

CDR3 DNA: TGCGCCAGCAGCCCACTCAGCGGGGCTGAGACAGATACGCAGTATTTT. This gives the protein CASSPLSGAETDTQYF. The rearrangement joins TRBV5-1 to TRBJ2-3, with 7 bases identical to TRBD2. The CDR3 has 16 amino acids. Unmatched junction bases numbered 11, after V lost 4 bases and J lost 3 bases. Per the germline V gene, CDR1 is SGHRS and CDR2 is YFSETQ.

This rearrangement joins TRBV15 to TRBJ1-2; possible D gene TRBD1, 6 bases. CDR1 and CDR2 (germline): LNHNV, YYDKDF (reference sequence). Trimming shortened V by 2 bases and J by 4 bases, and 17 bases separated the two germline ends. The length of the CDR3 is 16 residues. CDR3 loop: CATSRTIRGVGYGYTF. CDR3 sequence (DNA): TGTGCCACCAGCAGAACTATTAGGGGGGTAGGCTATGGCTACACCTTC.

The chain combines TRBV28 with TRBJ1-3; 9 bases are shared with TRBD1. The germline CDR1 and CDR2 sequences are MDHEN and SYDVKM. There are 17 residues in the CDR3. Trimming removed 10 bases from V and 0 bases from J; junction bases left unmatched: 13. The CDR3 here is CAIPEGQGNFSGNTIYF. CDR3 sequence (DNA): TGTGCCATCCCTGAGGGACAGGGTAATTTCTCTGGAAACACCATATATTTT.

The J gene is TRBJ2-7, the V gene TRBV28; 9 bases line up with TRBD1. CDR3 length: 15 amino acids. Per germline, CDR1 MDHEN and CDR2 SYDVKM. V lost 1 base, J lost 4 bases, and 5 bases stayed unmatched. The CDR3, as DNA: TGTGCCAGCAGTTTATTTGGGACAGGGAATTACGAGCAGTACTTC. This codes for CASSLFGTGNYEQYF.

The rearrangement joins TRBV6-5 to TRBJ2-5; D gene unclear. CDR3 length: 15 residues. CDR1 and CDR2 (germline): MNHEY, SVGAGI. V was clipped by 0 bases and J by 1 base, with 9 bases between them. The DNA for the CDR3 is TGTGCCAGCAGTTACTCGACGGGCCTCCAAGAGACCCAGTACTTC. Its protein is CASSYSTGLQETQYF.

The V and J genes are TRBV19 and TRBJ1-5; no clear D. CDR1 is LNHDA, CDR2 SQIVND, per germline (reference sequence). This CDR3 has 14 residues. Between the trimmed V and J ends, which lost 3 bases and 6 bases, there was a span of 12 bases. The CDR3 coding sequence is TGTGCCAGTAGTATTAGACAAACCCGTCAGCCCCAGCATTTT. Amino acid sequence: CASSIRQTRQPQHF.

The chain employs TRBV19 and TRBJ2-3; TRBD2 agrees at 8 bases. Germline loops: CDR1 LNHDA, CDR2 SQIVND (reference sequence). Trimming removed 3 bases from V and 2 bases from J; junction bases left unmatched: 7. The CDR3 has 16 amino acids. The CDR3 nucleotides are TGTGCCAGTAGTATGAGGGGGACTAGTCCCACAGATACGCAGTATTTT. Encoded protein: CASSMRGTSPTDTQYF.

The rearrangement links TRBV12-3 or TRBV12-4 to TRBJ1-3, with D maybe TRBD1 (5 bases). This CDR3 region has 13 residues. V shed 8 bases and J shed 3 bases, with 11 bases lying between them. The CDR3 is CASSRGGGNTIYF. DNA for the CDR3: TGTGCCAGCTCCCGCGGGGGTGGAAACACCATATATTTT.

V is TRBV6-6 and J is TRBJ1-6; D is possibly TRBD1 (5 bases). This CDR3 has 14 residues. Trimming shortened V by 5 bases and J by 8 bases, and 13 bases separated the two germline ends. Germline-derived CDR1 and CDR2 are MNHNY and SVGAGI (reference sequence). This CDR3 is CASSPAGGYSPLHF. CDR3 DNA sequence: TGTGCCAGCAGTCCCGCGGGGGGGTATTCACCCCTCCACTTT.

The rearrangement links TRBV28 to TRBJ1-2; D remains unclear. Germline V CDR1 and CDR2: MDHEN, SYDVKM. This CDR3 spans 15 amino acids. Between the trimmed V and J ends, which lost 3 bases and 0 bases, there was a span of 11 bases. In DNA, the CDR3 is TGTGCCAGCAGTTTTAACGGGAACGCTAACTATGGCTACACCTTC. Protein: CASSFNGNANYGYTF.

The CDR3, as DNA: TGTGCCAGCTCACCGTCTAATAGCGGGTTCTACAATGAGCAGTTCTTC. It yields the protein CASSPSNSGFYNEQFF. The chain has TRBV18 and TRBJ2-1; 7 nucleotides align to TRBD2. Per the germline V gene, CDR1 is KGHSH and CDR2 is LQKENI. The J segment lost 3 bases and the V segment lost 3 bases, leaving 8 bases of the junction unmatched. This CDR3 is built from 16 residues.

The chain has TRBV5-1 and TRBJ2-5; 14 nucleotides align to TRBD2. The CDR3 sequence is 17 residues long. The germline gives CDR1 SGHRS, CDR2 YFSETQ. J was trimmed by 5 bases and V by 0 bases; bases with no gene match: 6. CDR3 region: CASSLGLAGGSRETQYF. DNA for the CDR3: TGCGCCAGCAGCTTGGGACTAGCGGGGGGGTCCCGCGAGACCCAGTACTTC.

This clone was counted between two and nine times. This rearrangement joins TRBV5-1 to TRBJ2-2; 13 bases match TRBD2. The CDR3 sequence is 19 residues long. Germline V lookup: CDR1 SGHRS, CDR2 YFSETQ. The J segment lost 0 bases and the V segment lost 0 bases, leaving 5 bases of the junction unmatched. CDR3 DNA: TGCGCCAGCAGCTTGGGGACTAGCGGGGGTATAGCGAACACCGGGGAGCTGTTTTTT. The encoded protein is CASSLGTSGGIANTGELFF.

On this clone itself: An end of the junction differs from the germline gene, which may be a read error. The chain employs TRBV5-8 and TRBJ2-1; the D gene is possibly TRBD2 (6 bases). CDR1 and CDR2 (germline): SGHTS, YDEGEE. The CDR3 covers 14 residues. The CDR3 nucleotides read TGTGCCAGCAGTTTGGGGGACTCCACCTCGGGGCAGTTCTTC. Residues: CASSLGDSTSGQFF.

As to this clone: Other nucleotide sequences in the sample specify the same CDR3. The rearrangement links TRBV19 to TRBJ2-1; D ambiguous. Germline V gives CDR1 LNHDA, CDR2 SQIVND (reference sequence). The V gene lost 3 bases and the J gene lost 4 bases, with 4 bases spanning the gap. There are 12 residues in the CDR3. CDR3 region: CASSMGYNEQFF. The CDR3 coding sequence is TGTGCCAGTAGTATGGGATACAATGAGCAGTTCTTC. The variable domain in full, with the rest retrieved from reference TRBV19 and TRBJ2-1, is DGGITQSPKYLFRKEGQNVTLSCEQNLNHDAMYWYRQDPGQGLRLIYYSQIVNDFQKGDIAEGYSVSREKKESFPLTVTSAQKNPTAFYLCASSMGYNEQFFGPGTRLTVL.

This clone was detected a few times. V and J are TRBV11-3 and TRBJ1-1, with D unclear. Germline CDR1 and CDR2: SGHNT and YENEEA. The CDR3 sequence is 13 residues long. V lost 1 base to trimming and J lost 0 bases, with 3 bases between them. The DNA for the CDR3 is TGTGCCAGCAGCTTAGTTTTGAACACTGAAGCTTTCTTT. This encodes CASSLVLNTEAFF.

As DNA, the CDR3 is TGTGCCAGCAGCCAACGGGCTCGGACGGTGTCCTACGAGCAGTACTTC. Its translation: CASSQRARTVSYEQYF. The chain uses TRBV3-1 (or the pseudogene TRBV3-2) and TRBJ2-7; D is ambiguous. V was cut by 2 bases and J by 1 base, with 15 bases left in between. CDR3 length: 16 residues. Germline loops: CDR1 LGHDT, CDR2 YNNKEL (reference sequence).

This clone was seen a handful of times. The J gene is TRBJ2-2, the V gene TRBV19; a possible D gene is TRBD1 (5 bases). This CDR3 has 14 amino acids. V was shortened by 1 base and J by 5 bases, with 8 bases between the two germline ends. Germline V CDR1 and CDR2: LNHDA, SQIVND (reference sequence). The CDR3 region is CASSIAAGTGELFF. The CDR3 nucleotides are TGTGCCAGTAGTATAGCCGCAGGGACCGGGGAGCTGTTTTTT.

The chain employs TRBV5-1 and TRBJ1-1; 9 bases align to TRBD1. Germline assignment: CDR1 SGHRS and CDR2 YFSETQ. CDR3 length: 17 amino acids. V was clipped by 1 base and J by 5 bases; unmatched bases: 12. CDR3: CASSLRIVGQGDTEAFF. CDR3 sequence (DNA): TGCGCCAGCAGCTTGAGAATCGTGGGACAGGGAGATACTGAAGCTTTCTTT.

The chain is built from TRBV4-3 and TRBJ2-3, with a possible D match to TRBD1 (5 bases). This CDR3 has 15 amino acids. In germline, CDR1 is LGHNA, CDR2 YSLEER. Between the trimmed V and J ends, which lost 5 bases and 5 bases, there was a span of 17 bases. The CDR3 sequence is CASSAATSGQDTQYF. The DNA for the CDR3 is TGCGCCAGCAGCGCGGCGACTTCAGGACAAGATACGCAGTATTTT.

The chain employs TRBV4-1 and TRBJ1-3; TRBD1 aligns across 7 bases. Per germline, CDR1 MGHRA and CDR2 YSYEKL. CDR3 size: 16 residues. V shed 0 bases and J 7 bases; nucleotides not matched to a gene: 9. Here the CDR3 reads CASSQDPDQGGNTIYF. DNA for the CDR3: TGCGCCAGCAGCCAAGATCCCGACCAGGGGGGCAACACCATATATTTT.